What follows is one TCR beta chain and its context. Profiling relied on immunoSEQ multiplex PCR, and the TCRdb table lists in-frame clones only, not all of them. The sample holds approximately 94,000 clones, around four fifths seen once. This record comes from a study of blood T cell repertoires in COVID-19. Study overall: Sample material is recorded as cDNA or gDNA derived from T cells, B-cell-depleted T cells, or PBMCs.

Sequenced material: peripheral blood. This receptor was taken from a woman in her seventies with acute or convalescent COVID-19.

The CDR3 DNA is TGTGCCAGCAGTCCGGACAGGATCAGCAATCAGCCCCAGCATTTT. Its translation is CASSPDRISNQPQHF. The chain recombines TRBV27 with TRBJ1-5; 7 bases align to TRBD1. The germline V gene encodes CDR1 MNHEY and CDR2 SMNVEV (reference sequence). The V segment lost 5 bases and the J segment 1 base; nucleotides outside the gene matches: 5. This CDR3 spans 15 amino acids.